This T cell receptor beta chain is from a study of blood T cells in healthy people across ages (dated by TCRdb to the mid-2010s). Study-level background: In model experiments, template switching captured about one uniquely barcoded TCR beta cDNA molecule for every two T cells. The study measured age-related changes in TCR beta repertoire diversity using deep sequencing normalized with unique cDNA molecular identifiers. The donors were split into four age groups: young (average about 15 years), middle-aged (roughly 39), aged (approximately 60) and long-lived (roughly 77). To avoid experimental bias, donors of different ages were distributed randomly across sequencing lanes. Using the same blood draw, the study looked at two additional independent replicas of 1 million unique cDNA reads for two donors, one aged 18 to 30 and the other aged 80 or older. The full study reports these points: Compared with the aged group, the long-lived group had more naive CD4+ T cells, fewer expanded clones and increased TCR diversity, suggesting age selection. Observed TCR beta diversity per million T cells fell roughly linearly with age, and a significant reduction was already apparent by age approximately 41. Estimates of total diversity based on one million sequenced T cells were regarded as lower bounds and as underestimates. Because the CMV infection status of the donors was unknown, age-related changes in expanded clonotypes may potentially have been confounded. Conclusive comparison of naive and antigen-experienced compartments was prevented by the profiling of bulk unsorted PBMCs. The percentage of naive T cells measured by flow cytometry correlated strongly with observed TCR beta diversity.

Receptors were amplified or captured by 5' RACE. Sequencer: Illumina HiSeq 2500. A second about 6 to 11 cycle PCR used a sample-barcoded 5' primer and a J-beta primer mix. A unique molecular identifier was introduced onto each TCR beta cDNA molecule by a template-switch 5' adaptor carrying 12 random nucleotides. At least 2.5 million CDR3-containing paired-end reads were obtained from each sample. The Mint cDNA synthesis kit, primed by a TRBC-specific oligonucleotide, was used to synthesize first-strand cDNA from all RNA. All cDNA was treated with uracil-DNA glycosylase and then went through a first 18-cycle PCR with the universal primers M1SS and BC2_uni_R. Concerning the study's data processing: For normalization, 1 million high-quality reads were randomly selected from each sample, with every read carrying a distinct molecular identifier. Reads sharing molecular identifiers were discarded rather than binned into consensus sequences. MiTCR, run with a Q25 quality threshold and the strictest error-elimination algorithm, handled CDR3 identification, clonotype clustering and error correction. A nonparametric unseen species model using Euler transformation provided a lower-bound estimate of total TCR beta diversity. TCRdb's own reprocessing of the public reads used fastp at Q25 and MiXCR and kept productive beta chains. Every CDR3 protein is listed once, alongside the most common genes and DNA of its rows. The V and J calls come from TCRdb's annotation, not from the publication. The sample profile shows over 700,000 distinct CDR3 sequences; 50% to 65% of them were found once. The ten biggest clones cover roughly two fifths of the sample.

The roughly 39 donors, aged roughly 6 to 100 years, were systemically healthy Caucasian individuals from Russia. Roughly 11 milliliters of peripheral blood were drawn from each donor into EDTA-treated Vacutainer tubes. PBMCs were isolated by Ficoll-Paque density-gradient centrifugation, with at least 7 million obtained per sample. Trizol reagent was used to extract total RNA from the PBMCs, yielding at least 5 micrograms per sample. The percentages of naive CD45RAhigh/CD27high T cells were determined by flow cytometry on a PBMC aliquot from every donor. V is cut back by 0 bases and J by 1 base, with 7 bases in the junction unmatched. Counted from cysteine to phenylalanine, this CDR3 has 17 amino acids. The CDR3 DNA has 51 bases and is translated from base 1. The germline V gene provides CDR1 SGHDT and CDR2 YYEEEE. Turning to this clonotype: The clone's antigen remains unknown. Base qualities are not provided; no much larger clone lies one nucleotide away.

The TCR comes from a man aged 80 or over in good health. The sequencing input was blood. Recombination joined TRBV5-6 with TRBJ2-5, with 9 bases aligning to TRBD2. The DNA reads as follows: TGTGCCAGCAGCTTGGAGATTCTAGCGGGACTCCAAGAGACCCAGTACTTC. Its protein product is CASSLEILAGLQETQYF.